What follows describes a single T cell receptor beta chain. Only in-frame clones appear in the TCRdb table, and some are missing; sequencing was by immunoSEQ multiplex PCR. The sample consists of tens of thousands of clones, about three quarters of them appearing once. The sample comes from a study of T cell responses to AZD1222 COVID-19 vaccine. This CDR3 comprises 12 residues. Trimming removed 2 bases at V and 5 bases at J, with 3 bases between. Germline lookup yields CDR1 WNHNN and CDR2 SYGVQD (reference sequence). The receptor was isolated from an adult in good health. The source was peripheral blood, collected on day 0 of AZD1222 vaccination. V gene TRBV10-1 combines with J gene TRBJ2-2; D unresolved. CDR3 sequence (DNA): TGCGCCAGCAGTGAGCCTACCGGGGAGCTGTTTTTT. Residues: CASSEPTGELFF.